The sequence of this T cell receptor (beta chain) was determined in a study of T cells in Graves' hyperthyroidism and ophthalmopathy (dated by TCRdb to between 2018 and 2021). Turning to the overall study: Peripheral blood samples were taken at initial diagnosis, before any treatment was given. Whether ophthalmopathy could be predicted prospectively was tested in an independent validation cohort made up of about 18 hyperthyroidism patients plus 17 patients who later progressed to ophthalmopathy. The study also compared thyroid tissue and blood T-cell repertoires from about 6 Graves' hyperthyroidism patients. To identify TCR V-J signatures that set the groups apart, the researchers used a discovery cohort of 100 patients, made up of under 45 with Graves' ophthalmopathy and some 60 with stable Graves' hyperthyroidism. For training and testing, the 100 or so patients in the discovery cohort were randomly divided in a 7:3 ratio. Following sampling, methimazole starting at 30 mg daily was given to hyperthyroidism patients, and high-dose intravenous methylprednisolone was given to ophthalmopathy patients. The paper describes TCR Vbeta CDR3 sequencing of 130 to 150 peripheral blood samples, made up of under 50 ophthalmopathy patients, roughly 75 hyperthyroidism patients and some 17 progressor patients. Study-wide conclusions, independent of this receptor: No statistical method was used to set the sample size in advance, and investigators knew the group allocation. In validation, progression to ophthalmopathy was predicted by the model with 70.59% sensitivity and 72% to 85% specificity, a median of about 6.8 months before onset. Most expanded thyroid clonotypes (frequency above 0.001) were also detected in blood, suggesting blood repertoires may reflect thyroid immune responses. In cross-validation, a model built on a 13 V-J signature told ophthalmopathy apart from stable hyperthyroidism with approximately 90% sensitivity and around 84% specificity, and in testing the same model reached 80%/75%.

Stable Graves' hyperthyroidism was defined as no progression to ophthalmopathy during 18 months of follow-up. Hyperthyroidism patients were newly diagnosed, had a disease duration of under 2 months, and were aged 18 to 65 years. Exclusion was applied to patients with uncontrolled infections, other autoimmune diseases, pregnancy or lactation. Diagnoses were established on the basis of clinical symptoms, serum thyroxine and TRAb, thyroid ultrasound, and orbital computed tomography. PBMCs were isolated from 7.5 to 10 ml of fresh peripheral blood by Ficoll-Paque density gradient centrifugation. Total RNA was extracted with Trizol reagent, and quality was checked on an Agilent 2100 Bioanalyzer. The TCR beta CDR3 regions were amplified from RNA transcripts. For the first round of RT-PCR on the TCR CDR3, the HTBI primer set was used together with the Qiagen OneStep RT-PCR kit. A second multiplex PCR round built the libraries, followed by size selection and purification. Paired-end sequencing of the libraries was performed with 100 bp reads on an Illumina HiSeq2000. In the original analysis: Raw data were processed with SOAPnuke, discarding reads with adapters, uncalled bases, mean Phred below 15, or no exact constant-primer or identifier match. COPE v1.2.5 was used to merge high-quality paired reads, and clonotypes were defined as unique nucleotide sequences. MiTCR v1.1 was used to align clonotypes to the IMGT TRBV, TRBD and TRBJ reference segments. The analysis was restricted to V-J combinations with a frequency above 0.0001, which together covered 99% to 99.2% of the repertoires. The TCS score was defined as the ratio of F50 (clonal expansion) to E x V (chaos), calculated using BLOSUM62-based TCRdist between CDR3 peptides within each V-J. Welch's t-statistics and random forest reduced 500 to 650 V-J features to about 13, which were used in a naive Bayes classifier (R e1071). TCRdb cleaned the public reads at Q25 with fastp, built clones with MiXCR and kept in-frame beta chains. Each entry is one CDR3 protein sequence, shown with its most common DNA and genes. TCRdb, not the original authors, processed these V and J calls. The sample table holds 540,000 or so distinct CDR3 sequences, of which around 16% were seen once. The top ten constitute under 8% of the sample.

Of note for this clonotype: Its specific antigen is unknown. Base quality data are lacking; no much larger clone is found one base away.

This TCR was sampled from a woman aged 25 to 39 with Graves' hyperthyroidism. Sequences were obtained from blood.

CDR3 protein: CASSSPAGFYNEQFF. The base sequence is TGTGCCAGCAGCTCCCCAGCGGGATTTTACAATGAGCAGTTCTTC. The rearrangement combines TRBV7-2 with TRBJ2-1; TRBD2 aligns with 7 central bases. The CDR3 has 15 amino acids, counting the end cysteine and phenylalanine. The retained sequence is limited to the CDR3, 45 bases, with the frame set at the first base. At the junction V is shortened by 4 bases and J by 4 bases; bases outside the gene matches: 7. Sequences SGHTA (CDR1) and FQGNSA (CDR2) are obtained from the germline V gene. This CDR3, with the reference TRBV7-2 and TRBJ2-1 proteins standing in past its ends, gives the full variable domain GAGVSQSPSNKVTEKGKDVELRCDPISGHTALYWYRQSLGQGLEFLIYFQGNSAPDKSGLPSDRFSAERTGGSVSTLTIQRTQQEDSAVYLCASSSPAGFYNEQFFGPGTRLTVL.